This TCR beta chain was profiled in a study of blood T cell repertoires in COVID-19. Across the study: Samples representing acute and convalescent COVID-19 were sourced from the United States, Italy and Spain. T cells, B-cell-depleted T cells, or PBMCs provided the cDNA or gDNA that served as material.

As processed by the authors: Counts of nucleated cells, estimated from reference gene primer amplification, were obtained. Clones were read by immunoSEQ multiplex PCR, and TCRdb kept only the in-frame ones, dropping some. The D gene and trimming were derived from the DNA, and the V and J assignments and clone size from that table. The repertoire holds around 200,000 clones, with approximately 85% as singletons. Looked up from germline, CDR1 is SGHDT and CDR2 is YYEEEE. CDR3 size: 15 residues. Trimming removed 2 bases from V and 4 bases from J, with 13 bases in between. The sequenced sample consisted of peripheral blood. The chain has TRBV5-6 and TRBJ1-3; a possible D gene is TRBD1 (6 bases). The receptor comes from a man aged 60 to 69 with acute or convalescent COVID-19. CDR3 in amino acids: CASSLRRGGGNTIYF. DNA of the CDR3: TGTGCCAGCAGCTTACGGCGCGGGGGCGGAAACACCATATATTTT.